This passage covers 14 T cell receptor beta chains from one sample sequenced in a study of chemoradiotherapy in HPV16-positive cancers (dated by TCRdb to between 2020 and 2023). The method was the immunoSEQ multiplex PCR assay. TCRdb's version of the immuneACCESS table is confined to in-frame rearrangements and falls short of the full clone set. An unresolved V gene accounts for under half of the shortfall where checked; the remainder is of unknown origin. This sample lists around 4,400 clones; 90% were detected once. Of the sample, just over 3% is held by the ten largest clones. This specimen was taken from a patient who underwent chemoradiotherapy. The receptors stem from a human donor with HPV-associated anogenital cancer.

Only one count was recorded for this clone. The V gene is TRBV30, the J gene TRBJ1-5, with D maybe TRBD1 (5 bases). CDR3 length: 13 residues. Germline V gene sequence: CDR1 GTSNPN, CDR2 SVGIG (reference sequence). Trimming left V 2 bases short and J 5 bases short, with 10 bases between. The CDR3 sequence: CAWSWGGDQPQHF. CDR3 in DNA: TGTGCCTGGAGTTGGGGGGGAGATCAGCCCCAGCATTTT.

This chain joins TRBV15 and TRBJ2-5; a weak D match, TRBD1 (6 bases). The ends were cut back, 5 bases at V and 2 bases at J, with 12 bases in the middle. The CDR3 spans 14 residues. From germline, CDR1 is LNHNV and CDR2 YYDKDF (reference sequence). The CDR3 DNA is TGTGCCACCAGCCCTGGACAGAAACAAGAGACCCAGTACTTC. The encoded protein is CATSPGQKQETQYF.

The gene calls are TRBV5-1 and TRBJ1-2; D is perhaps TRBD1 (5 bases). V lost 3 bases and J lost 2, with 14 bases in between. The CDR3 loop spans 15 amino acids. The germline V gene encodes CDR1 SGHRS and CDR2 YFSETQ. The CDR3 is CASSSQGLSNYGYTF. The CDR3 bases are TGCGCCAGCAGCTCCCAGGGACTTTCCAACTATGGCTACACCTTC.

The chain couples TRBV29-1 to TRBJ2-5, with D perhaps TRBD1 (8 bases). The germline V gene has CDR1 SQVTM and CDR2 ANQGSEA. The CDR3 is made up of 18 amino acids. V lost 5 bases and J lost 2, with 27 bases in between. The CDR3 DNA is TGCAGCGTTCGGGGAGGGTCAGGGGGCGGTTTTCAGCAAGAGACCCAGTACTTC. Its translation is CSVRGGSGGGFQQETQYF. Variable domain in full (rest from reference TRBV29-1 and TRBJ2-5): SAVISQKPSRDICQRGTSLTIQCQVDSQVTMMFWYRQQPGQSLTLIATANQGSEATYESGFVIDKFPISRPNLTFSTLTVSNMSPEDSSIYLCSVRGGSGGGFQQETQYFGPGTRLLVL.

V usage is TRBV10-1 and J usage is TRBJ1-1, with D perhaps TRBD1 (5 bases). There are 13 residues in the CDR3. Per germline, CDR1 WNHNN and CDR2 SYGVQD (reference sequence). Trimming took 2 bases from V and 5 from J, leaving 9 bases between them. The CDR3 nucleotides are TGCGCCAGCAGTGAGGCAGGGTGGACTGAAGCTTTCTTT. Amino acids: CASSEAGWTEAFF.

This clone was detected once. The chain is built from TRBV6-5 and TRBJ2-3, with 12 positions matching TRBD2. V lost 5 bases to trimming and J lost 4 bases; unmatched junction nucleotides: 4. The CDR3 contains 15 residues. Germline values: CDR1 MNHEY, CDR2 SVGAGI. Written as DNA, the CDR3 is TGTGCCAGCAGTCCACTAGCGGGAGGATCAGATACGCAGTATTTT. Its protein product is CASSPLAGGSDTQYF.

The chain carries TRBV7-8 and TRBJ2-7; no clear D. Germline loops: CDR1 SGHVS, CDR2 FQNEAQ. Trimming shortened V by 0 bases and J by 3 bases, and 6 bases separated the two germline ends. The length of the CDR3 is 13 residues. In nucleotides, the CDR3 is TGTGCCAGCAGCTTAGCAGTTCACTACGAGCAGTACTTC. This codes for CASSLAVHYEQYF.

This clone came up once. This sequence joins TRBV11-2 and TRBJ1-4; the D gene is possibly TRBD1 (6 bases). Germline lookup yields CDR1 SGHAT and CDR2 FQNNGV. This CDR3 is built from 15 residues. Trimming left V 5 bases short and J 4 bases short, with 14 bases between. Here the CDR3 reads CASSAQGMINEKLFF. The DNA of the CDR3 is TGTGCCAGCAGCGCCCAGGGGATGATTAATGAAAAACTGTTTTTT.

The J gene is TRBJ2-7, the V gene TRBV5-4; unclear D gene. From germline, CDR1 is SGHNT and CDR2 YYREEE (reference sequence). CDR3 length: 12 amino acids. Trimming took off 5 bases at V and 7 bases at J, with 13 bases between the two ends. The CDR3 reads CASSSPGWEQYF. In DNA, the CDR3 is TGTGCCAGCAGTAGTCCCGGGTGGGAGCAGTACTTC.

The chain recombines TRBV5-1 with TRBJ1-1; D not resolved. V was shortened by 0 bases and J by 3 bases, with 3 bases between the two germline ends. CDR1 SGHRS and CDR2 YFSETQ come from the germline V gene. The CDR3 length is 12 residues. In DNA, the CDR3 is TGCGCCAGCAGCTTGGGGGACACTGAAGCTTTCTTT. It encodes CASSLGDTEAFF.

J is TRBJ2-1 and V is TRBV14; D tentatively reads TRBD1 or TRBD2 (6 bases each). V was clipped by 1 base and J by 8 bases, with 15 bases between them. CDR3 length equals 15 residues. Germline V CDR1 and CDR2: SGHDN, FVKESK. This CDR3 reads CASSQVGGYAYEQFF. The CDR3 bases are TGTGCCAGCAGCCAAGTAGGGGGGTACGCGTATGAGCAGTTCTTC.

Worth noting for this clone: This CDR3 is also generated by other DNA sequences in the sample. This sequence joins TRBV29-1 and TRBJ1-1; D possibly corresponds to TRBD1 (6 bases). The CDR3 extends over 15 amino acids. Germline-derived CDR1 and CDR2 are SQVTM and ANQGSEA. Trimming left V 6 bases short and J 1 base short, with 18 bases between. This chain's CDR3 is CSVPGLGGPNTEAFF. DNA for the CDR3: TGCAGCGTCCCTGGGCTTGGGGGCCCGAACACTGAAGCTTTCTTT.

The chain is built from TRBV14 and TRBJ2-5; D gene ambiguous. Trimming took off 0 bases at V and 3 bases at J, with 5 bases between the two ends. The CDR3 contains 13 residues. From germline, CDR1 is SGHDN and CDR2 FVKESK. In DNA, the CDR3 is TGTGCCAGCAGCCAAGAGTCTGAAGAGACCCAGTACTTC. Protein product: CASSQESEETQYF. Supplemented by reference TRBV14 and TRBJ2-5, the full variable domain reads EAGVTQFPSHSVIEKGQTVTLRCDPISGHDNLYWYRRVMGKEIKFLLHFVKESKQDESGMPNNRFLAERTGGTYSTLKVQPAELEDSGVYFCASSQESEETQYFGPGTRLLVL.

The V gene is TRBV5-1, the J gene TRBJ2-3; the D is unclear. With 2 bases removed from V and 3 bases from J, the gap between germline ends came to 13 bases. The CDR3 spans 15 residues. The germline CDR1 and CDR2 sequences are SGHRS and YFSETQ. CDR3 protein: CASSFNLESTDTQYF. As DNA, the CDR3 is TGCGCCAGCAGCTTCAACCTAGAGTCGACAGATACGCAGTATTTT. Filled out from reference TRBV5-1 and TRBJ2-3, the complete variable domain reads KAGVTQTPRYLIKTRGQQVTLSCSPISGHRSVSWYQQTPGQGLQFLFEYFSETQRNKGNFPGRFSGRQFSNSRSEMNVSTLELGDSALYLCASSFNLESTDTQYFGPGTRLTVL.